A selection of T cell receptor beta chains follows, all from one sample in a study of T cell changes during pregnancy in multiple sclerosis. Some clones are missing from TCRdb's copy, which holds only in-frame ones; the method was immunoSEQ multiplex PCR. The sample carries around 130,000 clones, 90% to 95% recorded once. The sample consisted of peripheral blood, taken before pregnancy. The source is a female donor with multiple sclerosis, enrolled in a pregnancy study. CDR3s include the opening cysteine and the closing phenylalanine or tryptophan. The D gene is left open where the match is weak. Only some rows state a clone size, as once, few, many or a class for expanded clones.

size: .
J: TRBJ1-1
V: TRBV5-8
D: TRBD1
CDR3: CASSLTGGRVTEAFF
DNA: TGTGCCAGCAGCTTGACAGGGGGGAGAGTCACTGAAGCTTTCTTT

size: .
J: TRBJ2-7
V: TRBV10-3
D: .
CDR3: CAITRDSLSYEQYF
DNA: TGTGCCATCACACGGGACTCTCTCTCCTACGAGCAGTACTTC

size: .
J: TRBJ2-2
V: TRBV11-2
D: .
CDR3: CASSSGVRQRGELFF
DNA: TGTGCCAGCAGCTCGGGCGTGCGACAGAGGGGGGAGCTGTTTTTT

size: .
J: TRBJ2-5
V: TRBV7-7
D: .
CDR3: CASSTEEARQTQYF
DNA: TGTGCCAGCAGCACAGAGGAGGCCCGGCAGACCCAGTACTTC

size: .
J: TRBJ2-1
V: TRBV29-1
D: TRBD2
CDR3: CSVVGLAGHSYNEQFF
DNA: TGCAGCGTTGTCGGGCTAGCGGGCCACTCCTACAATGAGCAGTTCTTC

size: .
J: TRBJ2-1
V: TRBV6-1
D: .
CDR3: CAIHSGSIRWRFF
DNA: TGTGCCATCCATTCGGGATCCATCAGGTGGCGGTTCTTC

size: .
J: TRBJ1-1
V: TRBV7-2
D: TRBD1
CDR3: CASSPGTGVNEAFF
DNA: TGTGCCAGCAGCCCCGGGACAGGGGTGAATGAAGCTTTCTTT

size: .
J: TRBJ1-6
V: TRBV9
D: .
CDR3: CASSVAEGSGSPLHF
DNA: TGTGCCAGCAGCGTAGCGGAGGGGTCGGGTTCACCCCTCCACTTT

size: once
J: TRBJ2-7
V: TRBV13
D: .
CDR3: CASSSGQGQYF
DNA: TGTGCCAGCAGCTCGGGACAAGGGCAGTACTTC

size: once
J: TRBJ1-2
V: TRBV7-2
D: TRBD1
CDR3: CASSLEGQVIDGYTF
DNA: TGTGCCAGCAGCTTAGAGGGACAGGTGATAGATGGCTACACCTTC

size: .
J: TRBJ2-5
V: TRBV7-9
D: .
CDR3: CASSLRGNQETQYF
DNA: TGTGCCAGCAGCCTGAGGGGGAATCAAGAGACCCAGTACTTC

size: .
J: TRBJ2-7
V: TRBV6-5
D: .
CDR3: CASSYSFGVYEQYF
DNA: TGTGCCAGCAGTTACTCTTTCGGGGTGTACGAGCAGTACTTC

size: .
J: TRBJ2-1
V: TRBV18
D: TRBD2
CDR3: CASSPGPAGGPSHEQFF
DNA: TGTGCCAGCTCACCGGGACCAGCGGGAGGGCCGAGCCATGAGCAGTTCTTC

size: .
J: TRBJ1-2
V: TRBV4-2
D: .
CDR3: CASSQASRPYGYTF
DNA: TGTGCCAGCAGCCAAGCCTCGAGGCCCTATGGCTACACCTTC

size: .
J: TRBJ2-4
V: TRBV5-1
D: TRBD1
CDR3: CASAAGTGPLNIQYF
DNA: TGCGCCAGCGCTGCCGGGACAGGACCATTAAACATTCAGTACTTC

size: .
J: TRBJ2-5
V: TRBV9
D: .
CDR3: CASSPTGYKQETQYF
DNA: TGTGCCAGCAGCCCCACAGGGTATAAACAAGAGACCCAGTACTTC

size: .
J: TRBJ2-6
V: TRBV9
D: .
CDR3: CASSTSGSGANVLTF
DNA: TGTGCCAGCAGCACCTCGGGCTCTGGGGCCAACGTCCTGACTTTC

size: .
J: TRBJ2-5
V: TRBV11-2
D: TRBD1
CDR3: CASSLVTGAVLETQYF
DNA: TGTGCCAGCAGCTTAGTGACAGGGGCTGTGTTGGAGACCCAGTACTTC

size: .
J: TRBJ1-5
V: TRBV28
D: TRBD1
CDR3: CASSFRGPNQPQHF
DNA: TGTGCCAGCAGTTTCAGGGGGCCCAATCAGCCCCAGCATTTT

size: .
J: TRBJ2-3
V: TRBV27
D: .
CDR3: CASSFRDNPLVTDTQYF
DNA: TGTGCCAGCAGTTTTCGCGATAACCCCTTGGTGACAGATACGCAGTATTTT

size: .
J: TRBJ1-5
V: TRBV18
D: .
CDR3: CASSPVAGIGQPQHF
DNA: TGTGCCAGCTCACCGGTTGCAGGGATTGGGCAGCCCCAGCATTTT

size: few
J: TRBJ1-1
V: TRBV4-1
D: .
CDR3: CASSQVSMVRGGDTEAFF
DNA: TGCGCCAGCAGCCAAGTCAGTATGGTGAGGGGAGGAGACACTGAAGCTTTCTTT

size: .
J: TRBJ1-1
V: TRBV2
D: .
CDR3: CASSGGVAEAFF
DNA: TGTGCCAGCAGTGGGGGGGTTGCTGAAGCTTTCTTT

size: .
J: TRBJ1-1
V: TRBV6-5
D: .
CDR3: CASHQGHRNTEAFF
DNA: TGTGCTAGCCACCAGGGACACAGAAACACTGAAGCTTTCTTT

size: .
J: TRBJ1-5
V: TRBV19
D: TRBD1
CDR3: CASSMVRQGVYSNQPQHF
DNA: TGTGCCAGTAGTATGGTCCGGCAGGGGGTTTATAGCAATCAGCCCCAGCATTTT

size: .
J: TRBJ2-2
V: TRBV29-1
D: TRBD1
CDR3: CSGQGPGELFF
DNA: TGCAGCGGACAGGGGCCCGGGGAGCTGTTTTTT

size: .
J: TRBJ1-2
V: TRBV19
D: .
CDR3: CASSMYKGTTNYGYTF
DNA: TGTGCCAGTAGTATGTACAAAGGTACTACTAACTATGGCTACACCTTC

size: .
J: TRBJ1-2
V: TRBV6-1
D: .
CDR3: CASSEGLGLGGYTF
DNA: TGTGCCAGCAGTGAAGGTCTGGGGCTGGGTGGCTACACCTTC

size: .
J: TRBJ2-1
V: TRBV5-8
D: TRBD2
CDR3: CASSIGGGKPRDNEQFF
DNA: TGTGCCAGCAGCATTGGGGGGGGGAAGCCTAGGGACAATGAGCAGTTCTTC

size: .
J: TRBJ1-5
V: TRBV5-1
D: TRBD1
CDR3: CASSPTGDYNQPQHF
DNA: TGCGCCAGCAGCCCTACAGGGGATTACAATCAGCCCCAGCATTTT

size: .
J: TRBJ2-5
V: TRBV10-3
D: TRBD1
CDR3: CAISESGTVSATQYF
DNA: TGTGCCATCAGTGAGTCCGGGACAGTAAGCGCGACCCAGTACTTC

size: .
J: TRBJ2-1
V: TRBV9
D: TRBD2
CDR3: CASSVAGRDEQFF
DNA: TGTGCCAGCAGCGTAGCCGGGAGGGATGAGCAGTTCTTC

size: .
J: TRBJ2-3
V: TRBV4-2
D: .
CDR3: CASSQDLNRDTQYF
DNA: TGTGCCAGCAGCCAAGATTTGAACAGGGATACGCAGTATTTT

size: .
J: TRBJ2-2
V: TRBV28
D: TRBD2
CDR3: CASQPGLVAGELFF
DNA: TGTGCCAGCCAACCGGGACTAGTCGCCGGGGAGCTGTTTTTT

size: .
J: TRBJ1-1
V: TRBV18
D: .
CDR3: CASSPQGPEAFF
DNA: TGTGCCAGCTCACCTCAGGGTCCTGAAGCTTTCTTT

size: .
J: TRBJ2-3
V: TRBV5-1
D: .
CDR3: CASSLRLAYGDTQYF
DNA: TGCGCCAGCAGCTTGCGACTGGCGTACGGGGATACGCAGTATTTT

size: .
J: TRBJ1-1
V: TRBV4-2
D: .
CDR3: CASSQVGGRTEAFF
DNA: TGTGCCAGCAGCCAAGTAGGGGGACGCACTGAAGCTTTCTTT

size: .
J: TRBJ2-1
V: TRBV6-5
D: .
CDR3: CASSFGVRSGEQFF
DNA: TGTGCCAGCAGTTTTGGAGTGAGGAGCGGAGAGCAGTTCTTC

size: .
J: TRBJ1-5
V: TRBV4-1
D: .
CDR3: CASSARIDRLHQPQHF
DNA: TGCGCCAGCAGCGCCCGGATTGACAGGCTACATCAGCCCCAGCATTTT

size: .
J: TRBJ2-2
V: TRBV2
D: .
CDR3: CARRGPDRFTGELFF
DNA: TGTGCCAGGAGGGGACCTGACAGGTTCACCGGGGAGCTGTTTTTT

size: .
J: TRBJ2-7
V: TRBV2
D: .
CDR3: CASIGGGTTAYEQYF
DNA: TGTGCCAGCATTGGGGGGGGGACAACAGCCTACGAGCAGTACTTC